Listed here are 24 T cell receptor beta chains from one sample, sequenced in a study of shared clonotypes between healthy human individuals. Only in-frame clones appear in the TCRdb table, and some are missing; sequencing was by immunoSEQ multiplex PCR. The sample records about 2,100,000 clones, 85% to 95% being singletons. Naive CD8 isolation took CD45RO-negative cells positively selected for CCR7 and excluded terminally differentiated effector memory CD45RA+ cells. Sequencing was performed on naive CD8+ T cells from PBMCs. Receptor source: a man younger than 35 in good health. Some clones in this sample may be carry-over from other donors' samples.

V is TRBV7-2 and J is TRBJ2-4; D ambiguous. Germline lookup yields CDR1 SGHTA and CDR2 FQGNSA. The CDR3 length is 15 residues. V lost 1 base and J 6 bases, leaving 13 bases between the germline ends. CDR3 region: CASSLEGSSLNIQYF. As DNA, the CDR3 is TGTGCCAGCAGCTTAGAAGGCAGCTCCTTAAACATTCAGTACTTC. The full variable domain, with the rest looked up from reference TRBV7-2 and TRBJ2-4, is GAGVSQSPSNKVTEKGKDVELRCDPISGHTALYWYRQSLGQGLEFLIYFQGNSAPDKSGLPSDRFSAERTGGSVSTLTIQRTQQEDSAVYLCASSLEGSSLNIQYFGAGTRLSVL.

This rearrangement joins TRBV29-1 to TRBJ2-7, with D hard to call. Germline-derived CDR1 and CDR2 are SQVTM and ANQGSEA. This CDR3 region has 11 residues. The V gene lost 4 bases and the J gene lost 3 bases, with 7 bases spanning the gap. Here the CDR3 reads CSVGEDYEQYF. The CDR3 coding sequence is TGCAGCGTTGGAGAGGACTACGAGCAGTACTTC.

This clone has only a few counts. This chain links TRBV19 with TRBJ1-1, with a weak D call TRBD1 (5 bases). The CDR3 has 15 amino acids. Per germline, CDR1 LNHDA and CDR2 SQIVND (reference sequence). Trimming cost V 4 bases and J 2 bases, with 14 bases left between them. The CDR3 spells CASSSPRGNNTEAFF. CDR3 sequence (DNA): TGTGCCAGTAGTAGCCCCCGGGGGAATAACACTGAAGCTTTCTTT. The variable domain in full, completed from reference TRBV19 and TRBJ1-1, reads DGGITQSPKYLFRKEGQNVTLSCEQNLNHDAMYWYRQDPGQGLRLIYYSQIVNDFQKGDIAEGYSVSREKKESFPLTVTSAQKNPTAFYLCASSSPRGNNTEAFFGQGTRLTVV.

This rearrangement joins TRBV9 to TRBJ2-7; D possibly matches TRBD1 or TRBD2 (5 bases each). The CDR3 has 15 amino acids. The germline V gene has CDR1 SGDLS and CDR2 YYNGEE. Trimming shortened V by 3 bases and J by 0 bases, and 13 bases separated the two germline ends. The CDR3 coding sequence is TGTGCCAGCAGCGGAACCGGGGCGAGCTCCTACGAGCAGTACTTC. Translated, it gives CASSGTGASSYEQYF.

The V and J genes are TRBV19 and TRBJ1-2, with a tentative D call TRBD1 (5 bases). CDR3 size: 14 residues. Germline V lookup: CDR1 LNHDA, CDR2 SQIVND (reference sequence). Trimming stripped 7 bases from V and 3 bases from J, with 15 bases between. CDR3 loop: CASIGERWDYGYTF. CDR3 DNA: TGTGCCAGTATAGGGGAACGGTGGGACTATGGCTACACCTTC. The full variable domain, completed using reference TRBV19 and TRBJ1-2, is DGGITQSPKYLFRKEGQNVTLSCEQNLNHDAMYWYRQDPGQGLRLIYYSQIVNDFQKGDIAEGYSVSREKKESFPLTVTSAQKNPTAFYLCASIGERWDYGYTFGSGTRLTVV.

This chain connects TRBV15 to TRBJ2-5; D is uncertain. The CDR3 sequence is 15 residues long. V was shortened by 0 bases and J by 2 bases, with 10 bases between the two germline ends. Germline CDR1 and CDR2: LNHNV and YYDKDF (reference sequence). This CDR3 is CATSRDVREQETQYF. The CDR3 region has the DNA TGTGCCACCAGCAGAGATGTAAGGGAACAAGAGACCCAGTACTTC.

The CDR3 coding sequence is TGTGCCAGCAGCCAAGATTTAAGTCAGCCCCAGCATTTT. Translating it yields CASSQDLSQPQHF. The J gene is TRBJ1-5, the V gene TRBV4-2; D gene unclear. V gave up 0 bases and J gave up 6 bases, with 6 bases separating them. This CDR3 has 13 amino acids. From germline, CDR1 is LGHNA and CDR2 YNFKEQ.

This chain joins TRBV18 and TRBJ2-2; tentative D call: TRBD1 (6 bases). CDR3 length equals 15 residues. V was shortened by 6 bases and J by 0 bases, with 11 bases between the two germline ends. Germline CDR1 reads KGHSH; CDR2 reads LQKENI. The CDR3 protein is CASSDGQTNTGELFF. The CDR3 DNA is TGTGCCAGCTCTGACGGACAGACGAACACCGGGGAGCTGTTTTTT.

About this clone: Distinct nucleotide sequences in the sample also encode this CDR3. The rearrangement links TRBV5-6 to TRBJ2-7; no definite D call. Germline V gene data show CDR1 as SGHDT and CDR2 as YYEEEE. V was shortened by 1 base and J by 5 bases, with 4 bases between the two germline ends. There are 11 residues in the CDR3. Here the CDR3 reads CASSLRNEQYF. The CDR3 coding sequence is TGTGCCAGCAGCTTGCGGAACGAGCAGTACTTC.

This rearrangement joins TRBV19 to TRBJ1-3; possible D gene TRBD1, 5 bases. Trimming took 10 bases from V and 0 from J, leaving 13 bases between them. The CDR3 totals 14 residues. The germline V gene has CDR1 LNHDA and CDR2 SQIVND (reference sequence). The CDR3 loop reads CATGDRHSGNTIYF. CDR3 in DNA: TGTGCCACCGGGGACCGCCACTCTGGAAACACCATATATTTT. Full variable domain (rest looked up from reference TRBV19 and TRBJ1-3): DGGITQSPKYLFRKEGQNVTLSCEQNLNHDAMYWYRQDPGQGLRLIYYSQIVNDFQKGDIAEGYSVSREKKESFPLTVTSAQKNPTAFYLCATGDRHSGNTIYFGEGSWLTVV.

This rearrangement joins TRBV9 to TRBJ2-7; D possibly corresponds to TRBD1 (7 bases). The CDR3 consists of 15 residues. Deletions cut 4 bases from V and 6 bases from J, with 20 bases between. Germline assignment: CDR1 SGDLS and CDR2 YYNGEE. The CDR3 here is CASSPRNRQGGEQYF. The CDR3, as DNA: TGTGCCAGCAGCCCGAGAAATCGACAGGGAGGCGAGCAGTACTTC.

The CDR3 DNA follows: TGTGCCAGCAGCCCTGGGGTAGCGGGAGAGGGGGAGGATGAGCAGTTCTTC. As protein: CASSPGVAGEGEDEQFF. The rearrangement uses TRBV7-9 and TRBJ2-1, with TRBD2 matching over 9 bases. This CDR3 is built from 17 residues. Trimming cost V 5 bases and J 8 bases; bases outside gene matches: 16. Germline CDR1 is SEHNR and CDR2 is FQNEAQ (reference sequence).

The chain is built from TRBV29-1 and TRBJ2-7, with 7 bases matching TRBD1. Germline V gene lookup returns CDR1 SQVTM and CDR2 ANQGSEA. The CDR3 extends over 15 amino acids. After removal of 0 bases from V and 0 bases from J, the junction contained 5 bases not matched to a gene. For the CDR3, the DNA is TGCAGCGTTGAAGATCCAGGGACAGCCTCCTACGAGCAGTACTTC. It yields the protein CSVEDPGTASYEQYF.

The genes are TRBV28 and TRBJ2-5; a weak D match, TRBD2 (5 bases). The DNA end is a closer match to TRBJ2-7, so the J assignment may be wrong. From germline, CDR1 is MDHEN and CDR2 SYDVKM. The CDR3 consists of 17 residues. Here the CDR3 reads CASSFSLSEAEWYEQYF. The CDR3, as DNA: TGTGCCAGCAGTTTCTCCCTCTCGGAGGCTGAGTGGTACGAGCAGTACTTC.

The genes are TRBV12-2 and TRBJ2-7; the table assigns TRBD2, which was not confirmed against the DNA. TRBV12-2 is deemed a pseudogene. CDR3 length equals 12 residues. The CDR3 DNA reads as TGTGCAAGTCGCCAAGGAGGTTACGAGCAGTACTTC. It codes for CASRQGGYEQYF.

The V call is TRBV18, the J call TRBJ1-2, with 9 bases that match TRBD1. The CDR3 consists of 16 residues. Germline CDR1 KGHSH, CDR2 LQKENI. The trim removed 3 bases at V and 8 bases at J, leaving 13 bases unmatched. CDR3 DNA sequence: TGTGCCAGCTCACCTTCCCACAGGGGGCGGGACGCCGGCTACACCTTC. Protein sequence: CASSPSHRGRDAGYTF.

Written as DNA, the CDR3 is TGTGCCAGCAGCTTAGCTCGGGAGAGCGAGCAGTACTTC. The encoded protein is CASSLARESEQYF. V is TRBV7-9 and J is TRBJ2-7; tentatively, D is TRBD2 (6 bases). This CDR3 is 13 amino acids long. Trimming removed 0 bases from V and 6 bases from J, with 9 bases in between. The germline V gene has CDR1 SEHNR and CDR2 FQNEAQ (reference sequence).

This clone was detected once. The rearrangement joins TRBV2 to TRBJ2-1; D is tentatively TRBD1 or TRBD2 (5 bases each). Germline V CDR1 and CDR2: SNHLY, FYNNEI. V lost 3 bases and J lost 0, with 9 bases in between. CDR3 length equals 15 residues. CDR3 DNA: TGTGCCAGCAGTGACCCAGGGAGCTCCTACAATGAGCAGTTCTTC. This encodes CASSDPGSSYNEQFF.

Note on this clone: Other nucleotide sequences in the sample specify the same CDR3. This chain joins TRBV18 and TRBJ2-7; D is ambiguous. Germline CDR1 reads KGHSH; CDR2 reads LQKENI. With 0 bases removed from V and 0 bases from J, the gap between germline ends came to 3 bases. The length of the CDR3 is 13 residues. The CDR3 loop is CASSPPDSYEQYF. In DNA, the CDR3 is TGTGCCAGCTCACCACCAGACTCCTACGAGCAGTACTTC.

This chain uses TRBV25-1 with TRBJ1-1, with a tentative D call TRBD1 (5 bases). This CDR3 comprises 15 residues. Trimming removed 5 bases at V and 0 bases at J, with 13 bases between. The germline CDR1 and CDR2 sequences are MGHDK and SYGVNS. This CDR3 reads CASSLQRGLNTEAFF. The CDR3 bases are TGTGCCAGCAGTCTACAACGGGGGTTGAACACTGAAGCTTTCTTT. The full variable domain, with the rest looked up from reference TRBV25-1 and TRBJ1-1, is EADIYQTPRYLVIGTGKKITLECSQTMGHDKMYWYQQDPGMELHLIHYSYGVNSTEKGDLSSESTVSRIRTEHFPLTLESARPSHTSQYLCASSLQRGLNTEAFFGQGTRLTVV.

The J gene is TRBJ1-2, the V gene TRBV27, with 7 positions matching TRBD1. The CDR3 extends over 11 amino acids. V shed 8 bases, J shed 7 bases, and the junction held 4 bases outside the gene matches. Germline assignment: CDR1 MNHEY and CDR2 SMNVEV (reference sequence). CDR3 coding DNA: TGTGCCAGCCAGGGGGGGGCTGGCTACACCTTC. It is translated as CASQGGAGYTF.

The V and J genes are TRBV1 and TRBJ2-1; the D segment call TRBD2 is taken from the table without a DNA check. TRBV1 is described as a pseudogene. The CDR3 is 14 amino acids. CDR3 sequence reads: CTSSPTLVFNEQFF. In DNA form, the CDR3 reads TGCACCAGCAGCCCGACTTTAGTGTTCAATGAGCAGTTCTTC.

This clone is a singleton in its sample. This chain joins TRBV27 and TRBJ1-1, with a tentative D call TRBD1 (6 bases). Trimming took off 8 bases at V and 8 bases at J, with 12 bases between the two ends. The CDR3 spans 11 residues. Germline V lookup: CDR1 MNHEY, CDR2 SMNVEV (reference sequence). CDR3 protein: CASLRGAEAFF. Written as DNA, the CDR3 is TGTGCCAGCCTCCGGGGGGCCGAAGCTTTCTTT.

The V call is TRBV5-1, the J call TRBJ2-7, with TRBD1 as a possible D gene (6 bases). V dropped 0 bases and J dropped 5 bases, with 12 bases sitting between them. This CDR3 region has 14 residues. The germline CDR1 and CDR2 sequences are SGHRS and YFSETQ. The DNA for the CDR3 is TGCGCCAGCAGCTTGGAAAGTGCAGGGGACGAGCAGTACTTC. Its protein product is CASSLESAGDEQYF. Full variable domain (rest looked up from reference TRBV5-1 and TRBJ2-7): KAGVTQTPRYLIKTRGQQVTLSCSPISGHRSVSWYQQTPGQGLQFLFEYFSETQRNKGNFPGRFSGRQFSNSRSEMNVSTLELGDSALYLCASSLESAGDEQYFGPGTRLTVT.